The present T cell receptor (beta chain) was sequenced within a study of CD8+CD57+ T cells in acquired aplastic anemia. Study information: Recorded DNA amounts for sorted CD4+ and CD8+ cells had an average of 3.2 ug. Notes on the study in general: Simpson's diversity of CD8+ cells was not significantly different in patients compared with controls.

On this clonotype: Its antigen remains unidentified.

Profiling that covered TCR beta VDJ and CDR3 relied on genomic DNA as its template. TCRdb redid the calling of the reads with MiXCR, one entry per CDR3 protein. The table records 180,000 or so distinct CDR3 sequences, approximately 49% of them present only once. The source of this sequence is a human donor in good health. Sequenced sample: sorted CD4+, CD8+, or CD8+CD57+ T cells (not recorded which) from PBMCs.

The CDR3 spells CSARDRDYYYNEQFF. The CDR3 coding sequence is TGCAGTGCTAGAGACCGGGACTATTACTACAATGAGCAGTTCTTC. The chain combines TRBV20-1 with TRBJ2-1; the match to TRBD2 covers 7 bases. V lost 0 bases to trimming and J lost 3 bases; unmatched junction nucleotides: 5. Looked up from germline, CDR1 is DFQATT and CDR2 is SNEGSKA (reference sequence). CDR3 length: 15 residues.